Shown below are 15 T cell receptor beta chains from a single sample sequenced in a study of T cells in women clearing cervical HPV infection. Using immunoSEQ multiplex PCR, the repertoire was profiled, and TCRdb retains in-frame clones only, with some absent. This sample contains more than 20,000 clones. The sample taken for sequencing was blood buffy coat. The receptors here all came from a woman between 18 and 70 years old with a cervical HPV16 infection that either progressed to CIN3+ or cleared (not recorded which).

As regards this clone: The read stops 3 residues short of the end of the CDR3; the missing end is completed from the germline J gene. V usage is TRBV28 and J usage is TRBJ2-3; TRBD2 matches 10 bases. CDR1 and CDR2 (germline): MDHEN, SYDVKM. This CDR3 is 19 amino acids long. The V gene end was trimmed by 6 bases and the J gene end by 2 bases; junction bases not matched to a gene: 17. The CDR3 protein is CASRPRGGWSGRVTDTQYF. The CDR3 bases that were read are TGTGCCAGCAGACCTAGGGGGGGATGGAGCGGGAGGGTCACAGATACG.

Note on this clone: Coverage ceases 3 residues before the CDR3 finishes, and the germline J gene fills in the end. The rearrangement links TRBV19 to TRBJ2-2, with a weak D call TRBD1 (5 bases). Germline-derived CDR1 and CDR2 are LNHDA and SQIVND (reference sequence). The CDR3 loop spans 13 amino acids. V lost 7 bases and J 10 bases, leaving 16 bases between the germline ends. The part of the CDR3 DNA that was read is TGTGCCAGTACCTTGGGCAGGGCCGAGGAG. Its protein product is CASTLGRAEE. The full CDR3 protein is CASTLGRAEELFF.

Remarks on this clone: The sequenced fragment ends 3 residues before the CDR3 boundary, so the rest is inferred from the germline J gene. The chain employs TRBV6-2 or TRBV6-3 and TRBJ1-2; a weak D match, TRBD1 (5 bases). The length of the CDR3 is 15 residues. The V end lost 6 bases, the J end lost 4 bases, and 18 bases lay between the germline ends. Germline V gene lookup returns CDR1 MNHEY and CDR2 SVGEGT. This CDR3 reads CASSSDRGASYGYTF. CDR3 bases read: TGTGCCAGCAGCAGCGACAGAGGGGCAAGCTATGGC.

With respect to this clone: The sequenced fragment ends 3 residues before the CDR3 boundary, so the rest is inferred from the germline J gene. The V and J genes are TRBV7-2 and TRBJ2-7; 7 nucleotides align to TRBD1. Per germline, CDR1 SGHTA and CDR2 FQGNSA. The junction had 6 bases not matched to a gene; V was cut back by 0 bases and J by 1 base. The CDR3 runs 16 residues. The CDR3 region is CASSLAPAGGSYEQYF. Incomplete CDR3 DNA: TGTGCCAGCAGCTTAGCTCCGGCAGGGGGATCCTACGAG.

The CDR3 DNA, read in part, is TGTGCCACCGGGACAGATGAAAAA. It codes for CATGTDEK. The CDR3 reads in full as CATGTDEKLFF. The chain employs TRBV10-3 and TRBJ1-4; 7 bases are shared with TRBD1. The missing CDR3 end, 3 residues past where the read stops, is filled in from the germline J gene. Germline V lookup: CDR1 ENHRY, CDR2 SYGVKD. V lost 10 bases and J lost 6; bases outside the gene matches: 2. The CDR3 is 11 amino acids.

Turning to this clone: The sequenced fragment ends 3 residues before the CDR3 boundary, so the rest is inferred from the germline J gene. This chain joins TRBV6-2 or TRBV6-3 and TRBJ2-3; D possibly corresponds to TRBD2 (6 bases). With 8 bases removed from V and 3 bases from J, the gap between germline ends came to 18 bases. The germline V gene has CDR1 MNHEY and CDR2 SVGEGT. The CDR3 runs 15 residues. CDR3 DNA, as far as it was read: TGTGCCAGCGGACCCGGTGGTAGCGGTACAGATACG. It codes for CASGPGGSGTDT. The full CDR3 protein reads CASGPGGSGTDTQYF.

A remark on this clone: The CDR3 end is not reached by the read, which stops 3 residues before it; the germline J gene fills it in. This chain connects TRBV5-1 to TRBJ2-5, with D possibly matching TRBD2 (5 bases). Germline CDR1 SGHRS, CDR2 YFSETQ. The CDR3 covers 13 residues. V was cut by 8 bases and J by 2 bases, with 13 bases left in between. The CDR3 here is CASTIATQETQYF. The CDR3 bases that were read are TGCGCCAGTACTATAGCGACTCAAGAGACC.

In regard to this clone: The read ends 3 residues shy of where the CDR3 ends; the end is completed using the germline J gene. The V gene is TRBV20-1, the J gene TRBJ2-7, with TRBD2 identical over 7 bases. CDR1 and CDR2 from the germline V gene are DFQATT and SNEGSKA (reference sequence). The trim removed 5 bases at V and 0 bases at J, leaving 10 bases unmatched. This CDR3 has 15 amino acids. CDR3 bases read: TGCAGTGCTGACCCCGCTAGCGGCAGCTCCTACGAG. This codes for CSADPASGSSYE. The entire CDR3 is CSADPASGSSYEQYF.

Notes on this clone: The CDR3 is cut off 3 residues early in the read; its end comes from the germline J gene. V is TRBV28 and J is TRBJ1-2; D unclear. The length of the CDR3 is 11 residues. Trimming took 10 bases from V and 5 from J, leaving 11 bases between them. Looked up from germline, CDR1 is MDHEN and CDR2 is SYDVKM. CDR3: CATGSAYGYTF. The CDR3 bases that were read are TGTGCCACCGGGTCGGCATATGGC.

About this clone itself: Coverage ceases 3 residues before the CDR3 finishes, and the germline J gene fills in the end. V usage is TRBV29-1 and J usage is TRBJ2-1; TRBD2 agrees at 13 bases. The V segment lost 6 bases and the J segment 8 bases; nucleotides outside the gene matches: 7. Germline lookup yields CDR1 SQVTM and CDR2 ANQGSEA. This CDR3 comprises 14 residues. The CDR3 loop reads CSVTGLAGVHEQFF. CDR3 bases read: TGCAGCGTCACTGGACTAGCGGGAGTTCATGAG.

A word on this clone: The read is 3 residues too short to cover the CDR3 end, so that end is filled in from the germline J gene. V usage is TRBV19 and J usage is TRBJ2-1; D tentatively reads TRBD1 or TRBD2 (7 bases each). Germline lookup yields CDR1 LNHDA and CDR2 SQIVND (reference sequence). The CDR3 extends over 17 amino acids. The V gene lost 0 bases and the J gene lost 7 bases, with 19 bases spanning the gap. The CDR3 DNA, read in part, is TGTGCCAGTAGTATAGATCTCGGGAACAGGGGAGGGAATGAG. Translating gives CASSIDLGNRGGNE. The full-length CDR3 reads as CASSIDLGNRGGNEQFF. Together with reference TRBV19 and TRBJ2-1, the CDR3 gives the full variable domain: DGGITQSPKYLFRKEGQNVTLSCEQNLNHDAMYWYRQDPGQGLRLIYYSQIVNDFQKGDIAEGYSVSREKKESFPLTVTSAQKNPTAFYLCASSIDLGNRGGNEQFFGPGTRLTVL.

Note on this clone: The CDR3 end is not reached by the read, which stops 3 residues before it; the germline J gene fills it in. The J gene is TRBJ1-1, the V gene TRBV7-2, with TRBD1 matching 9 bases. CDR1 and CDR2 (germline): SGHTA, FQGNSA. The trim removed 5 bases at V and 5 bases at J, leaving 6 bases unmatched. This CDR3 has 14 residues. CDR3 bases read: TGTGCCAGCAGCCCAGGGGGACAGGGAACTGAA. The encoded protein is CASSPGGQGTE. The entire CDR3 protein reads CASSPGGQGTEAFF.

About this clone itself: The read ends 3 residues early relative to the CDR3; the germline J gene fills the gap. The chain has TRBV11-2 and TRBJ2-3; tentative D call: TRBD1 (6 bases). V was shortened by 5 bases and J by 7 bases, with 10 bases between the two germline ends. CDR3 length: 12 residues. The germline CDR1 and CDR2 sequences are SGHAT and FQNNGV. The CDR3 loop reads CASSTQGYTQYF. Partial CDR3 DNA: TGTGCCAGCAGCACACAGGGTTATACG.

The CDR3 reads CASSQDRATLPIYF. CDR3 bases read: TGTGCCAGCAGCCAAGACAGGGCCACGCTTCCC. The V call is TRBV7-2, the J call TRBJ1-3, with TRBD1 matching over 7 bases. The observed sequence ends 3 residues before the CDR3 terminus, with the missing tail filled in from the germline J gene. CDR1 is SGHTA and CDR2 is FQGNSA in the germline V gene. This CDR3 spans 14 amino acids.

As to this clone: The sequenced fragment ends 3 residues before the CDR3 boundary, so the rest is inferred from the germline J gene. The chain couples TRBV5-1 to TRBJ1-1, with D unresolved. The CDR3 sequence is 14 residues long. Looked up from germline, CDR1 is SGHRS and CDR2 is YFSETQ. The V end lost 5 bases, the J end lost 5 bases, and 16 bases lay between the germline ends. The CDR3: CASSLSGKGTEAFF. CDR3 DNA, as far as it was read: TGCGCCAGCAGTCTTTCGGGGAAGGGAACTGAA.